The rows below give T cell receptor beta chains drawn from one sample of a study of OX40 agonist ivuxolimab in advanced cancers. The repertoire was sequenced with immunoSEQ multiplex PCR; TCRdb's copy has only in-frame clones and lacks some. The sample lists just over 50,000 clones, more than 65% occurring once. Sequencing was performed on CD4+ or CD8+ T cells sorted from blood, taken in a trial of the OX40 agonist ivuxolimab. Every receptor here comes from an adult with an advanced solid tumor such as melanoma, head and neck, liver or kidney cancer. Each CDR3 is given with its conserved first and last residue. Each record gives: clone size, V gene, J gene, D gene, CDR3 protein, CDR3 DNA. The D gene is left open where the match is weak. For some rows the clone size is stated as once, few or many, or as a class when expanded; others skip it.

-	TRBV11-1	TRBJ2-7	TRBD1	CASSSPTGSGEQYF	TGTGCCAGCAGCTCCCCGACAGGGAGCGGCGAGCAGTACTTC
-	TRBV6-5	TRBJ1-2	-	CASSYSIQGGRGYTF	TGTGCCAGCAGTTACTCGATACAGGGTGGTCGTGGCTACACCTTC
-	TRBV6-5	TRBJ2-1	-	CASSYSIFAIEQFF	TGTGCCAGCAGTTACTCGATTTTCGCTATTGAGCAGTTCTTC
-	TRBV14	TRBJ1-2	-	CASSPIPVGYTF	TGTGCCAGCAGCCCGATCCCCGTTGGGTACACCTTC
once	TRBV6-6	TRBJ1-4	TRBD1	CASTRDRENFEKLFF	TGTGCCAGCACCCGGGACAGGGAAAATTTTGAAAAACTGTTTTTT
-	TRBV6-5	TRBJ1-2	-	CASSPGIRSGYTF	TGTGCCAGCAGTCCAGGGATCCGATCTGGCTACACCTTC
-	TRBV5-6	TRBJ2-7	-	CASSGFSSYEQYF	TGTGCCAGCAGCGGATTTTCTTCCTACGAGCAGTACTTC
-	TRBV18	TRBJ2-5	TRBD1	CASSYDRGHQETQYF	TGTGCCAGCTCCTACGACAGGGGGCATCAAGAGACCCAGTACTTC
-	TRBV14	TRBJ1-6	TRBD1	CASSKGQGVNSPLHF	TGTGCCAGCAGCAAGGGACAGGGTGTTAATTCACCCCTCCACTTT
-	TRBV6-5	TRBJ1-6	TRBD1	CASSPDRGPSPLHF	TGTGCCAGCAGCCCAGACAGGGGGCCTTCACCCCTCCACTTT
-	TRBV4-3	TRBJ2-1	-	CASSLIRGNEQFF	TGCGCCAGCAGCCTCATAAGGGGCAATGAGCAGTTCTTC
few	TRBV6-1	TRBJ1-2	-	CASSEGSYGYTF	TGTGCCAGCAGTGAAGGGTCATATGGCTACACCTTC
-	TRBV7-9	TRBJ1-4	-	CASSLQGLANEKLFF	TGTGCCAGCAGCTTACAGGGCCTGGCTAATGAAAAACTGTTTTTT
few	TRBV7-3	TRBJ1-6	TRBD1	CASSLTGQYNSPLHF	TGTGCCAGCAGCCTAACGGGACAGTACAATTCACCCCTCCACTTT
few	TRBV19	TRBJ2-1	-	CASSIVVPGGNEQFF	TGTGCCAGTAGTATAGTTGTCCCAGGGGGGAATGAGCAGTTCTTC
-	TRBV11-2	TRBJ2-7	-	CASSLVRHSYEQYF	TGTGCCAGCAGCTTAGTCAGACACTCCTACGAGCAGTACTTC
-	TRBV5-1	TRBJ2-1	TRBD2	CASSLDRGGNVNEQFF	TGCGCCAGCAGCTTGGATCGCGGGGGGAACGTCAATGAGCAGTTCTTC